This T cell receptor beta chain was documented in a study of cytomegalovirus exposure and HLA in healthy donors. The PCR contained 60 Vbeta and 13 Jbeta primers. Libraries were prepared by immunoSEQ multiplex PCR; TCRdb keeps only in-frame clonotypes and omits some of them. The sample lists 85,000 to 120,000 clones, 65% to 90% occurring once. Germline lookup yields CDR1 MDHEN and CDR2 SYDVKM. Trimming removed 3 bases from V and 2 bases from J, with 8 bases in between. This CDR3 has 14 residues. In the case of this clone: The same CDR3 can be traced to other DNA sequences in this sample.

This rearrangement joins TRBV28 to TRBJ1-5, with D maybe TRBD1 (5 bases). The TCR comes from a man aged 50-59 years in good health and CMV-seronegative. The material sequenced was PBMCs. The CDR3 loop reads CASSFVGGNQPQHF. The CDR3 DNA reads TGTGCCAGCAGTTTTGTAGGGGGCAATCAGCCCCAGCATTTT. Full variable domain (rest looked up from reference TRBV28 and TRBJ1-5): DVKVTQSSRYLVKRTGEKVFLECVQDMDHENMFWYRQDPGLGLRLIYFSYDVKMKEKGDIPEGYSVSREKKERFSLILESASTNQTSMYLCASSFVGGNQPQHFGDGTRLSIL.